This T cell receptor (beta chain) was identified during a study of T cell clonality in common variable immunodeficiency. Study conclusions and caveats: Common variable immunodeficiency TCR beta sequences reportedly had fewer deletions and N-nucleotide insertions.

Sequenced by immunoSEQ multiplex PCR; TCRdb stores in-frame clones only, minus some. Sampling found approximately 17,000 clones, none seen once. CVID subjects were around 14 female and more than 25 male, aged roughly 8 to 65. Blood came from CVID subjects not ill and not taking immunomodulatory or immunosuppressive medication. Blood samples were heparinized, about 4.5 to 9 ml per donor. This clone was observed a few times. Its antigen remains unknown. The read ends 3 residues before the CDR3 terminus; that terminus is restored from the germline J gene. This CDR3 has 13 residues. Germline loops: CDR1 MNHEY, CDR2 SVGEGT. The V segment lost 7 bases and the J segment 4 bases; nucleotides outside the gene matches: 7.

The material sequenced was peripheral blood mononuclear cells. The TCR was taken from a human donor with common variable immunodeficiency. The rearrangement links TRBV6-2 or TRBV6-3 to TRBJ2-7, with TRBD2 matching over 7 bases. Here the CDR3 reads CASTSGGVYEQYF. The sequenced part of the CDR3 DNA is TGTGCCAGCACCTCGGGGGGAGTTTACGAG.